The rows below give T cell receptor beta chains drawn from one sample of a study of neurological immune-mediated disorders. Each CDR3 protein gets one entry after TCRdb re-called the 5' RACE reads with MiXCR. This table has about 58,000 distinct CDR3 sequences, over 2% appearing once. Sequencing was performed on PBMCs. The receptors come from a man aged 50 or older with multiple sclerosis. Each CDR3 is given with its conserved first and last residue. Clone size is not always given. Where it is, it says once, few, many or a class for expanded clones.

size | length | J | V | CDR3
many | 15 | TRBJ2-1 | TRBV5-1 | CASSLAGGYLYEQFF
many | 15 | TRBJ1-1 | TRBV6-5 | CASSYWTGGNTEAFF
many | 15 | TRBJ2-6 | TRBV11-2 | CASSLGFSGANVLTF
many | 17 | TRBJ2-3 | TRBV10-1 | CASSESDWGQLTDTQYF
many | 17 | TRBJ2-5 | TRBV4-3 | CASSQGPTGIGQETQYF
many | 13 | TRBJ1-2 | TRBV14 | CASSQDFPYGYTF
few | 18 | TRBJ1-5 | TRBV15 | CATSVIVDIGRHNKTQNF
many | 14 | TRBJ1-3 | TRBV5-1 | CASSRTASGNTIYF
many | 14 | TRBJ1-2 | TRBV9 | CASNPGASSYGYTF
many | 17 | TRBJ2-1 | TRBV5-4 | CASSSRAGQSSYNEQFF
many | 14 | TRBJ2-2 | TRBV7-2 | CASSFNVGPGELFF
many | 16 | TRBJ2-1 | TRBV6-2/TRBV6-3 | CASSPKLAGGHNEQFF
many | 16 | TRBJ2-1 | TRBV3-1 | CASKPSPGQGLNEQFF
many | 15 | TRBJ2-5 | TRBV18 | CASSQVQGTGETQYF
many | 13 | TRBJ2-1 | TRBV5-1 | CASSLQGYNEQFF
NA | 14 | TRBJ1-1 | TRBV6-5 | CASSDTGGIQGAFF
few | 14 | TRBJ1-1 | TRBV12-3/TRBV12-4 | CASSFQGFYTEAFF
many | 15 | TRBJ2-2 | TRBV5-5 | CASSFQVANTGELFF
many | 15 | TRBJ2-2 | TRBV12-3/TRBV12-4 | CASSLRQASTGELFF
many | 13 | TRBJ2-1 | TRBV30 | CAWSGTGVSEQFF
many | 14 | TRBJ2-5 | TRBV7-2 | CASSFGQAGETQYF
few | 15 | TRBJ2-3 | TRBV6-1 | CASSPTGGRTDTQYF
many | 11 | TRBJ2-7 | TRBV20-1 | CSARDMGGQYF
many | 19 | TRBJ2-7 | TRBV11-2 | CASSLAPSTGTGASYEQYF
many | 16 | TRBJ1-1 | TRBV20-1 | CSARDPGQQLNTEAFF
many | 14 | TRBJ2-1 | TRBV20-1 | CSASRLAESREQFF
many | 13 | TRBJ1-2 | TRBV7-2 | CASNDGQVYGYTF
many | 15 | TRBJ2-3 | TRBV20-1 | CSASPEGGPPLWQYF
many | 14 | TRBJ2-3 | TRBV5-1 | CASSDTGNTDTQYF
many | 15 | TRBJ2-5 | TRBV4-1 | CASSLAGTGQETQYF
many | 14 | TRBJ2-2 | TRBV4-2 | CASSPPSGTGELFF
many | 14 | TRBJ2-2 | TRBV10-3 | CAITRTANTGELFF
many | 15 | TRBJ1-2 | TRBV4-2 | CASSQEFGTAYGYTF
many | 15 | TRBJ2-1 | TRBV10-3 | CAISEPSTGYNEQFF
few | 15 | TRBJ2-7 | TRBV30 | CAWSAGGQGSYEQYF
many | 18 | TRBJ2-3 | TRBV4-1 | CASSQESDGTSTPDTQYF
many | 15 | TRBJ1-4 | TRBV12-3/TRBV12-4 | CASSLAGDTGEKLFF
many | 15 | TRBJ1-6 | TRBV14 | CASSPISAGNSPLHF
many | 17 | TRBJ1-5 | TRBV3-1 | CASSQGSRQGGNQPQHF
medium-sized | 16 | TRBJ2-7 | TRBV6-2/TRBV6-3 | CASSSLDRTTSYEQYF
many | 16 | TRBJ2-7 | TRBV6-5 | CASSYSSAGGIYEQYF
many | 18 | TRBJ2-5 | TRBV4-2 | CASSQEGTSGQSQETQYF
many | 14 | TRBJ2-7 | TRBV7-2 | CASSPLGPGNEQYF
many | 14 | TRBJ2-7 | TRBV12-3/TRBV12-4 | CASTRQGSSYEQYF
many | 12 | TRBJ1-4 | TRBV7-9 | CASSSLREKLFF
many | 15 | TRBJ2-7 | TRBV7-8 | CASSPRTGGRYEQYF
many | 19 | TRBJ2-2 | TRBV7-8 | CASSLGQGADIPNTGELFF
many | 14 | TRBJ2-7 | TRBV7-2 | CASSPQSRGYEQYF